This T cell receptor (beta chain) was recovered during a study of blood T cells in healthy people across ages. Primed by a sample-barcoded 5' primer and a J-beta primer mix, a second PCR proceeded for 7 to 11 cycles. CDR3-containing paired-end reads numbering at least 2.5 million came from each sample. TCRdb processed the 5' RACE reads anew with MiXCR; each CDR3 protein has one entry. Here the sample spans roughly 1,800,000 distinct CDR3 sequences, roughly 49% being singletons. The CDR3 is 15 residues long. With 4 bases removed from V and 3 bases from J, the gap between germline ends came to 13 bases. CDR1 is SGHTA and CDR2 is FQGNSA in the germline V gene.

Specimen: blood. This rearrangement joins TRBV7-2 to TRBJ2-1; TRBD1 is a possible D gene (5 bases). This TCR derives from a woman aged 40 to 50 in good health. The CDR3, as DNA: TGTGCCAGCAGCTCTAGAAAGGGGTTCTACAATGAGCAGTTCTTC. Amino acid sequence: CASSSRKGFYNEQFF. The variable domain in full, completed from reference TRBV7-2 and TRBJ2-1, reads GAGVSQSPSNKVTEKGKDVELRCDPISGHTALYWYRQSLGQGLEFLIYFQGNSAPDKSGLPSDRFSAERTGGSVSTLTIQRTQQEDSAVYLCASSSRKGFYNEQFFGPGTRLTVL.